Sequencing of this T cell receptor beta chain was carried out in a study of blood T cell repertoires in COVID-19. Study summary: Specimens from acute and convalescent COVID-19 originated in the United States, Italy and Spain. Sample material is recorded as cDNA or gDNA derived from T cells, B-cell-depleted T cells, or PBMCs.

Study processing details: Amplified reference gene primers provided the basis for estimating nucleated cell counts. The repertoire was sequenced with immunoSEQ multiplex PCR; TCRdb's copy has only in-frame clones and lacks some. V, J and clone size derive from that table, while D and trimming were established from the DNA sequence. The sample shows about 58,000 clones, about 90% of them seen only once. The CDR3 length is 13 residues. Germline CDR1 and CDR2: GTSNPN and SVGIG (reference sequence). Trimming stripped 3 bases from V and 4 bases from J, with 12 bases between. The source material was peripheral blood. This receptor was taken from a man in his sixties with active COVID-19. This chain connects TRBV30 to TRBJ1-2; D is perhaps TRBD1 (6 bases). CDR3 loop: CAWSLQGIYGYTF. The CDR3 region has the DNA TGTGCCTGGAGCCTACAGGGAATCTATGGCTACACCTTC.